The clone carrying this TCR beta chain was counted between two and nine times. Its specificity is not known. A universal primer site was incorporated via template switching, and the cDNA contained unique molecular identifiers. In TCRdb, the 5' RACE reads were re-called with MiXCR into one record per CDR3 protein. The profile shows over 600,000 distinct CDR3 sequences, approximately 22% of them singletons. This CDR3 comprises 13 residues. Deletions cut 5 bases from V and 8 bases from J, with 15 bases between. This sample is drawn from a study of identical twins. Overall study results and limits: In drawing conclusions, the study used cross-sectional statistical analysis and did not follow the same donors.

These data were likewise used in another study, on T cells expressing NK-cell markers. As reported in that work: Eight donors were sequenced, of whom seven were HCMV-seropositive, while the remaining one was HCMV-seronegative. A few donors' CD3+CD56-NKG2C+ cells were dominated by the same clonotypes.

This TCR derives from a woman aged 18-30 years in good health. The sample comprised PBMCs. The chain carries TRBV12-3 or TRBV12-4 and TRBJ1-2; D is uncertain. CDR3 sequence: CASSLKGSQGYTF. In DNA form, the CDR3 reads TGTGCCAGCAGTCTGAAGGGATCGCAGGGCTACACCTTC.